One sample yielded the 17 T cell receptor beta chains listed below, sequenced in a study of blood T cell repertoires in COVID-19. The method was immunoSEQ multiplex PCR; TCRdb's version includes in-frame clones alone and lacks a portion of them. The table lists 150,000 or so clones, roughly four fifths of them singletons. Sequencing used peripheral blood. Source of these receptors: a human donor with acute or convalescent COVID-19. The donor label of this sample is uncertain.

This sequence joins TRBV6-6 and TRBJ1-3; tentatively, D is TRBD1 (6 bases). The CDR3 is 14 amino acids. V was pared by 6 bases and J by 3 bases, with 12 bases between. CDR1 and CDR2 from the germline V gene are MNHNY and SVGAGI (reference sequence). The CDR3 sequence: CASRFTQGGNTIYF. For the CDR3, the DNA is TGTGCCAGCAGATTTACACAGGGTGGAAACACCATATATTTT.

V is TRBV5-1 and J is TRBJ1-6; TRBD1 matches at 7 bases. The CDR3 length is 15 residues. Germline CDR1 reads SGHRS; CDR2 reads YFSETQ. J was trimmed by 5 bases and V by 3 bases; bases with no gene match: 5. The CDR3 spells CASSSTGTDNSPLHF. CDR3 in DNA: TGCGCCAGCAGCTCCACCGGGACAGATAATTCACCCCTCCACTTT. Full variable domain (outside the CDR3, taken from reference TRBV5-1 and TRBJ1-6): KAGVTQTPRYLIKTRGQQVTLSCSPISGHRSVSWYQQTPGQGLQFLFEYFSETQRNKGNFPGRFSGRQFSNSRSEMNVSTLELGDSALYLCASSSTGTDNSPLHFGNGTRLTVT.

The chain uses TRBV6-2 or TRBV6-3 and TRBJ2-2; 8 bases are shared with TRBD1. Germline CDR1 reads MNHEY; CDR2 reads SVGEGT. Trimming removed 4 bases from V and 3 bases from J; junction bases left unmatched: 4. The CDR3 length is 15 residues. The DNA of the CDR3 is TGTGCCAGCAGTTGGGACAGGTTTTACACCGGGGAGCTGTTTTTT. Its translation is CASSWDRFYTGELFF.

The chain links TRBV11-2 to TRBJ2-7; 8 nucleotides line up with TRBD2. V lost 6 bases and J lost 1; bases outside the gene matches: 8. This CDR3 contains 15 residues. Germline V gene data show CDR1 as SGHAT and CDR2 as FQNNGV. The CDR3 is CASRRPGGPSYEQYF. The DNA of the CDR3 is TGTGCCAGCAGACGACCGGGGGGGCCGTCCTACGAGCAGTACTTC. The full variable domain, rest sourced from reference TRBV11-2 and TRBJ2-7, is EAGVAQSPRYKIIEKRQSVAFWCNPISGHATLYWYQQILGQGPKLLIQFQNNGVVDDSQLPKDRFSAERLKGVDSTLKIQPAKLEDSAVYLCASRRPGGPSYEQYFGPGTRLTVT.

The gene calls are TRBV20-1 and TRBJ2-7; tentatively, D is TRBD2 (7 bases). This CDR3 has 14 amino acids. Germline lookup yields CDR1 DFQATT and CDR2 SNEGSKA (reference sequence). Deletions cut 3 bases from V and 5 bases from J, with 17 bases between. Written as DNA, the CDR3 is TGCAGTGCTAGTTCCCTCCGGGGGGCGCACGAGCAGTACTTC. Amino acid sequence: CSASSLRGAHEQYF.

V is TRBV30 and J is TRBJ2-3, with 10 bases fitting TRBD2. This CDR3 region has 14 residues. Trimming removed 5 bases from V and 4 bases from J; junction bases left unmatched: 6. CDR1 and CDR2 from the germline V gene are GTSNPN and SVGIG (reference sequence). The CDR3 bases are TGTGCCTGGGGAAGCGGGGGGGCCGCAGATACGCAGTATTTT. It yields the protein CAWGSGGAADTQYF.

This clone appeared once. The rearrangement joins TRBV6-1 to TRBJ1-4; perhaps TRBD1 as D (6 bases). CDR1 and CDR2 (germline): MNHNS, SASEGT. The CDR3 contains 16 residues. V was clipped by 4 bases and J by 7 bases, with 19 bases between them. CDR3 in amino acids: CASSAIAGAAGEKLFF. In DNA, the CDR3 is TGTGCCAGCAGTGCCATCGCAGGGGCGGCCGGTGAAAAACTGTTTTTT.

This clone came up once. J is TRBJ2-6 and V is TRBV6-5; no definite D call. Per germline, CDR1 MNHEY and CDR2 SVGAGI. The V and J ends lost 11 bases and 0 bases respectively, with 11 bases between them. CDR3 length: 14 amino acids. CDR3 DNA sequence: TGTGCCGGTTTGGAGAGCTCTGGGGCCAACGTCCTGACTTTC. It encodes CAGLESSGANVLTF.

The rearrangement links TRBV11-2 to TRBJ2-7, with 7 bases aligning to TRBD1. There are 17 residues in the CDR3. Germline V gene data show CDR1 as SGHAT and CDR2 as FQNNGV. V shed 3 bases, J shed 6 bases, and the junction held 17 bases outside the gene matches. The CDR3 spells CASSFHTPTGPRGEQYF. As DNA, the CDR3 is TGTGCCAGCAGCTTCCACACACCGACAGGGCCGAGGGGCGAGCAGTACTTC.

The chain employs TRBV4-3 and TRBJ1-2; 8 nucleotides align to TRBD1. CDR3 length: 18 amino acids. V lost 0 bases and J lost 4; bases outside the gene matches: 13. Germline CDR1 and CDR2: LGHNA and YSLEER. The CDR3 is CASSQDTSRQGITYGYTF. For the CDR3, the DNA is TGCGCCAGCAGCCAAGATACCTCGCGACAGGGGATTACCTATGGCTACACCTTC.

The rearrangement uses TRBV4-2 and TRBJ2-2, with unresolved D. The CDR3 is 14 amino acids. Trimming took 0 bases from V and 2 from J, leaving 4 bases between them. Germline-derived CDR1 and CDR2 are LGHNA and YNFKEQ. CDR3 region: CASSQEANTGELFF. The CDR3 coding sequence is TGTGCCAGCAGCCAAGAAGCTAACACCGGGGAGCTGTTTTTT.

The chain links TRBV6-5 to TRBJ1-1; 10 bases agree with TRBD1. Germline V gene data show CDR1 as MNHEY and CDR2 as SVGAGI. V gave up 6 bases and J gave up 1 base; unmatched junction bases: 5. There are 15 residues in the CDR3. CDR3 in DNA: TGTGCCAGCAGCCTCTGGACAGGGGGGAACACTGAAGCTTTCTTT. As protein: CASSLWTGGNTEAFF.

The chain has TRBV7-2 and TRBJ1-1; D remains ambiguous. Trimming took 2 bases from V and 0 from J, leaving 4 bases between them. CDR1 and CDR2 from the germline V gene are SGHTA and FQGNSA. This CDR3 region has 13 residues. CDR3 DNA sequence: TGTGCCAGCAGCTTACAGATGAACACTGAAGCTTTCTTT. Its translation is CASSLQMNTEAFF. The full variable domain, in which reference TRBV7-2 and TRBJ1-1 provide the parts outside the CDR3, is GAGVSQSPSNKVTEKGKDVELRCDPISGHTALYWYRQSLGQGLEFLIYFQGNSAPDKSGLPSDRFSAERTGGSVSTLTIQRTQQEDSAVYLCASSLQMNTEAFFGQGTRLTVV.

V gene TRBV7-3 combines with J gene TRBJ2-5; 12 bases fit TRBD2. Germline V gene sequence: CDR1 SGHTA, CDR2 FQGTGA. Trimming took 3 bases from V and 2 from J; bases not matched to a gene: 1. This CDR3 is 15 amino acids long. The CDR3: CASSLTSGGQETQYF. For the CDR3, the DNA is TGTGCCAGCAGCTTGACTAGCGGGGGACAAGAGACCCAGTACTTC.

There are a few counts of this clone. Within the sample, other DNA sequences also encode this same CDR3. The CDR3 here is CASSQGSGGPETQYF. CDR3 DNA sequence: TGCGCCAGCAGCCAAGGTAGCGGGGGCCCCGAGACCCAGTACTTC. The rearrangement links TRBV4-1 to TRBJ2-5, with 9 bases lining up with TRBD2. The V gene end was trimmed by 1 base and the J gene end by 5 bases; junction bases not matched to a gene: 5. Germline lookup yields CDR1 MGHRA and CDR2 YSYEKL. The CDR3 runs to 15 residues.

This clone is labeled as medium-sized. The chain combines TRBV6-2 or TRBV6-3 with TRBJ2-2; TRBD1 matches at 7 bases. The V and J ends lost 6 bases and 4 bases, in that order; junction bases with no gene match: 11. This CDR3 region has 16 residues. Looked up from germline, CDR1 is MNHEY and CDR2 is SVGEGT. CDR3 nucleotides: TGTGCCAGCAGCCACCCCCGACAGGGTGGCACCGGGGAGCTGTTTTTT. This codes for CASSHPRQGGTGELFF.

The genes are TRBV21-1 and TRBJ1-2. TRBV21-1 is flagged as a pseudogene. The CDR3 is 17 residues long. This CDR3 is CASSKILRDGSLYGYTF. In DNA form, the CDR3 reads TGTGCCAGCAGCAAAATCCTGAGGGACGGGAGCTTGTATGGCTACACCTTC.